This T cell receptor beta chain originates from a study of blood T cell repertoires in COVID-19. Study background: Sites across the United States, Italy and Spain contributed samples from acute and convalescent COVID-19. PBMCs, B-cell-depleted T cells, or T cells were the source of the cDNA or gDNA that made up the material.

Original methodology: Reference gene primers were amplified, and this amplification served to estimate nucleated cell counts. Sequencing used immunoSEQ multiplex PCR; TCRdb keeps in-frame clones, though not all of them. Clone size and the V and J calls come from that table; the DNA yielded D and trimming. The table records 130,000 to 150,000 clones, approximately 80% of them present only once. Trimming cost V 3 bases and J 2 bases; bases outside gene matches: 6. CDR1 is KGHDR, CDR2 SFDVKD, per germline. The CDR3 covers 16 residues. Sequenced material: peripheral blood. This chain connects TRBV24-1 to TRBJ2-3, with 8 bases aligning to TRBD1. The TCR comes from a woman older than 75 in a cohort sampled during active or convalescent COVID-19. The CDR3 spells CATSDPRTGNTDTQYF. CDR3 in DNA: TGTGCCACCAGTGATCCAAGGACAGGGAACACAGATACGCAGTATTTT.